The T cell receptor (beta chain) described here comes from a study of T-cell reconstitution after alpha-beta-depleted transplantation in children. Whole-study results and caveats: The main origin of T-cell counts and diversity one year after transplant was newly produced T cells. Some patients' high day-60 TCRbeta diversity was attributed to recipient cells surviving conditioning.

CDR3 length: 15 amino acids. V was clipped by 4 bases and J by 1 base, with 12 bases between them. CDR1 and CDR2 from the germline V gene are MNHEY and SVGAGI. During its preparation, the TCRbeta library received unique molecular identifiers. TCRdb passed the PCR reads through MiXCR, listing each CDR3 protein once. The profile shows about 100,000 distinct CDR3 sequences, approximately 6.4% of them singletons. Concerning this clonotype itself: What it binds is not known.

The sequence was obtained from a male patient between 2 and 9 years old who had a stem cell transplant for acute lymphoblastic leukemia, so the T cells may come from the graft donor. The chain couples TRBV6-5 to TRBJ2-3; D might be TRBD2 (5 bases). Sequenced material: PBMCs, mostly from graft donor cells, taken 360 days after TCRalphabeta/CD19-depleted stem cell transplant. CDR3 residues: CASSFEGAGTDTQYF. In nucleotides, the CDR3 is TGTGCCAGCAGTTTTGAGGGAGCTGGCACAGATACGCAGTATTTT.